These T cell receptor beta chains were read from a single sample in a study of cytomegalovirus exposure and HLA in healthy donors. Clones were sequenced by immunoSEQ multiplex PCR, and TCRdb holds only the in-frame ones, with some missing. Counted here are 200,000 to 250,000 clones, around four fifths occurring once; the ten biggest clones make up around 1.7%. Sequenced material: PBMCs. The receptors here all came from a man aged 45-65 years in good health and CMV-seronegative. Both conserved end residues are part of each CDR3. Each record gives: clone size, V gene, J gene, D gene, CDR3 protein, CDR3 DNA. A D gene is named only where the DNA matches it firmly. Size is stated for part of the rows, as once, few or many counts, or as a class when the clone is expanded.

clone size: once
V gene: TRBV10-1
J gene: TRBJ2-2
D gene: TRBD2
CDR3 protein: CASSESPLAGGVTGELFF
CDR3 DNA: TGCGCCAGCAGTGAGTCCCCCTTAGCGGGAGGGGTCACCGGGGAGCTGTTTTTT

clone size: .
V gene: TRBV25-1
J gene: TRBJ2-2
D gene: .
CDR3 protein: CASSALGSTGELFF
CDR3 DNA: TGTGCCAGCAGTGCACTAGGGAGCACCGGGGAGCTGTTTTTT

clone size: .
V gene: TRBV27
J gene: TRBJ1-2
D gene: .
CDR3 protein: CASSLAGKGNYGYTF
CDR3 DNA: TGTGCCAGCAGTTTAGCAGGGAAGGGGAACTATGGCTACACCTTC

clone size: once
V gene: TRBV18
J gene: TRBJ2-2
D gene: TRBD2
CDR3 protein: CASSPLTSDGELFF
CDR3 DNA: TGTGCCAGCTCACCACTGACTAGCGACGGGGAGCTGTTTTTT

clone size: .
V gene: TRBV19
J gene: TRBJ1-2
D gene: .
CDR3 protein: CASSSNSGTNFGYTF
CDR3 DNA: TGTGCCAGTAGTTCGAACTCCGGGACAAATTTCGGCTACACCTTC

clone size: few
V gene: TRBV4-1
J gene: TRBJ2-3
D gene: TRBD1
CDR3 protein: CASSRLYRDRSTSSTDTQYF
CDR3 DNA: TGCGCCAGCAGCCGACTCTACCGGGACAGGTCGACCTCTAGCACAGATACGCAGTATTTT

clone size: few
V gene: TRBV7-9
J gene: TRBJ1-1
D gene: .
CDR3 protein: CASSFSSQEAFF
CDR3 DNA: TGTGCCAGCAGCTTTAGCTCGCAAGAAGCTTTCTTT

clone size: once
V gene: TRBV4-1
J gene: TRBJ1-2
D gene: TRBD1
CDR3 protein: CASSQVEQGLGGGYTF
CDR3 DNA: TGCGCCAGCAGCCAAGTAGAACAGGGGCTGGGGGGTGGCTACACCTTC

clone size: .
V gene: TRBV19
J gene: TRBJ2-3
D gene: TRBD1
CDR3 protein: CASSPGDRATDTQYF
CDR3 DNA: TGTGCCAGTAGTCCGGGGGACAGGGCTACAGATACGCAGTATTTT

clone size: .
V gene: TRBV28
J gene: TRBJ2-5
D gene: TRBD1
CDR3 protein: CASSSSGTGERRETQYF
CDR3 DNA: TGTGCCAGCAGTAGTTCCGGGACAGGGGAGCGGCGGGAGACCCAGTACTTC

clone size: .
V gene: TRBV7-9
J gene: TRBJ2-5
D gene: .
CDR3 protein: CASSLDRAGGEQYF
CDR3 DNA: TGTGCCAGCAGCTTAGATAGGGCCGGAGGGGAGCAGTACTTC

clone size: few
V gene: TRBV27
J gene: TRBJ2-5
D gene: TRBD2
CDR3 protein: CASSRPRGETQYF
CDR3 DNA: TGTGCCAGCAGTCGACCGCGGGGGGAGACCCAGTACTTC

clone size: .
V gene: TRBV28
J gene: TRBJ2-1
D gene: TRBD1
CDR3 protein: CASRKARTGLGWQFF
CDR3 DNA: TGTGCCAGCAGAAAAGCCCGGACAGGCTTGGGATGGCAGTTCTTC

clone size: .
V gene: TRBV18
J gene: TRBJ2-2
D gene: TRBD1
CDR3 protein: CASQTGTANTGELFF
CDR3 DNA: TGTGCCAGCCAAACCGGGACAGCGAACACCGGGGAGCTGTTTTTT

clone size: few
V gene: TRBV5-8
J gene: TRBJ1-5
D gene: .
CDR3 protein: CASSPAGAGQPQHF
CDR3 DNA: TGTGCCAGCAGCCCTGCAGGCGCAGGTCAGCCCCAGCATTTT

clone size: .
V gene: TRBV5-1
J gene: TRBJ2-5
D gene: TRBD2
CDR3 protein: CASSLETLGGRAIRKTQYF
CDR3 DNA: TGCGCCAGCAGCTTGGAAACCCTCGGCGGGAGGGCCATCAGAAAGACCCAGTACTTC

clone size: .
V gene: TRBV9
J gene: TRBJ2-2
D gene: TRBD2
CDR3 protein: CASSVATSPFANTGELFF
CDR3 DNA: TGTGCCAGCAGCGTAGCGACTAGCCCATTCGCGAACACCGGGGAGCTGTTTTTT

clone size: .
V gene: TRBV5-4
J gene: TRBJ2-1
D gene: .
CDR3 protein: CASSPNKERAQQFF
CDR3 DNA: TGTGCCAGCAGCCCAAATAAAGAGCGGGCCCAGCAGTTCTTC

clone size: .
V gene: TRBV5-4
J gene: TRBJ1-6
D gene: .
CDR3 protein: CASSLAESPLHF
CDR3 DNA: TGTGCCAGCAGCTTGGCCGAGTCACCCCTCCACTTT

clone size: .
V gene: TRBV11-2
J gene: TRBJ1-4
D gene: TRBD1
CDR3 protein: CASSTYRGRGTNEKLFF
CDR3 DNA: TGTGCCAGCAGCACATACAGGGGGCGCGGGACTAATGAAAAACTGTTTTTT

clone size: .
V gene: TRBV6-6
J gene: TRBJ2-1
D gene: .
CDR3 protein: CASRGPPMDEQFF
CDR3 DNA: TGTGCCAGCAGGGGCCCCCCTATGGATGAGCAGTTCTTC

clone size: .
V gene: TRBV28
J gene: TRBJ2-7
D gene: TRBD2
CDR3 protein: CASRSGLAGGPWEQYF
CDR3 DNA: TGTGCCAGCAGATCAGGACTAGCGGGAGGGCCTTGGGAGCAGTACTTC

clone size: .
V gene: TRBV9
J gene: TRBJ1-5
D gene: .
CDR3 protein: CASSGTGGPGQPQHF
CDR3 DNA: TGTGCCAGCAGCGGAACCGGGGGGCCCGGACAGCCCCAGCATTTT

clone size: .
V gene: TRBV5-1
J gene: TRBJ1-6
D gene: .
CDR3 protein: CASSFDSPYNSPLHF
CDR3 DNA: TGCGCCAGCAGCTTCGACAGCCCTTATAATTCACCCCTCCACTTT

clone size: once
V gene: TRBV7-8
J gene: TRBJ2-3
D gene: TRBD2
CDR3 protein: CASSFGLAGGGDTQYF
CDR3 DNA: TGTGCCAGCAGCTTTGGACTAGCGGGGGGGGGAGATACGCAGTATTTT

clone size: few
V gene: TRBV6-1
J gene: TRBJ2-7
D gene: .
CDR3 protein: CASRKAGTAAYEQYF
CDR3 DNA: TGTGCCAGCAGGAAGGCGGGGACAGCAGCCTACGAGCAGTACTTC

clone size: .
V gene: TRBV28
J gene: TRBJ1-1
D gene: TRBD1
CDR3 protein: CASSPRGRLSREAFF
CDR3 DNA: TGTGCCAGCAGCCCCAGGGGGCGTTTATCTCGTGAAGCTTTCTTT

clone size: .
V gene: TRBV2
J gene: TRBJ2-1
D gene: TRBD2
CDR3 protein: CASRQRTWRENNEQFF
CDR3 DNA: TGTGCCAGCAGACAACGGACATGGCGGGAGAACAATGAGCAGTTCTTC

clone size: .
V gene: TRBV9
J gene: TRBJ2-7
D gene: TRBD1
CDR3 protein: CASSVARTGSSYEQYF
CDR3 DNA: TGTGCCAGCAGCGTAGCCCGGACAGGGAGCTCCTACGAGCAGTACTTC

clone size: few
V gene: TRBV5-1
J gene: TRBJ1-2
D gene: .
CDR3 protein: CASSLSQGMIGYTF
CDR3 DNA: TGCGCCAGCAGCTTGTCCCAGGGGATGATAGGCTACACCTTC

clone size: .
V gene: TRBV9
J gene: TRBJ2-7
D gene: .
CDR3 protein: CASSPPEGRNPYEQYF
CDR3 DNA: TGTGCCAGCAGCCCGCCAGAGGGTCGGAACCCCTACGAGCAGTACTTC

clone size: once
V gene: TRBV18
J gene: TRBJ1-1
D gene: .
CDR3 protein: CASSPPGGSMNTEAFF
CDR3 DNA: TGTGCCAGCTCACCACCTGGGGGCTCGATGAACACTGAAGCTTTCTTT

clone size: .
V gene: TRBV9
J gene: TRBJ2-6
D gene: .
CDR3 protein: CASSGDFSGANVLTF
CDR3 DNA: TGTGCCAGCAGCGGCGACTTCTCTGGGGCCAACGTCCTGACTTTC

clone size: once
V gene: TRBV7-9
J gene: TRBJ2-7
D gene: TRBD2
CDR3 protein: CASSLKAGGPDEQYF
CDR3 DNA: TGTGCCAGCAGCTTAAAAGCGGGAGGGCCCGACGAGCAGTACTTC

clone size: .
V gene: TRBV7-8
J gene: TRBJ2-7
D gene: .
CDR3 protein: CASSTRAEGYEQYF
CDR3 DNA: TGTGCCAGCAGCACCCGGGCCGAGGGCTACGAGCAGTACTTC

clone size: .
V gene: TRBV9
J gene: TRBJ1-4
D gene: .
CDR3 protein: CASSVSKDTTNEKLFF
CDR3 DNA: TGTGCCAGCAGCGTTTCCAAGGACACAACTAATGAAAAACTGTTTTTT

clone size: .
V gene: TRBV28
J gene: TRBJ1-2
D gene: TRBD1
CDR3 protein: CASNRQGPPDGYTF
CDR3 DNA: TGTGCCAGCAACCGACAGGGGCCCCCTGATGGCTACACCTTC

clone size: .
V gene: TRBV4-1
J gene: TRBJ2-4
D gene: TRBD1
CDR3 protein: CASSPGQDLAKNIQYF
CDR3 DNA: TGCGCCAGCAGCCCGGGACAGGACTTAGCCAAAAACATTCAGTACTTC

clone size: .
V gene: TRBV5-4
J gene: TRBJ1-1
D gene: .
CDR3 protein: CASSLGSGDTEAFF
CDR3 DNA: TGTGCCAGCAGCTTGGGTTCGGGGGACACTGAAGCTTTCTTT

clone size: .
V gene: TRBV27
J gene: TRBJ2-3
D gene: TRBD2
CDR3 protein: CATPREGGGTDTQYF
CDR3 DNA: TGTGCCACCCCCCGGGAGGGTGGGGGGACAGATACGCAGTATTTT

clone size: few
V gene: TRBV28
J gene: TRBJ1-5
D gene: TRBD1
CDR3 protein: CASSRDRPKSGNQPQHF
CDR3 DNA: TGTGCCAGCAGCCGGGACAGGCCGAAAAGTGGCAATCAGCCCCAGCATTTT

clone size: .
V gene: TRBV19
J gene: TRBJ2-1
D gene: .
CDR3 protein: CASSIGGVYNEQFF
CDR3 DNA: TGCGCCAGTAGTATAGGGGGGGTCTACAATGAGCAGTTCTTC

clone size: .
V gene: TRBV7-8
J gene: TRBJ2-7
D gene: .
CDR3 protein: CASSLLNGQGYEQYF
CDR3 DNA: TGTGCCAGCAGCTTATTAAATGGGCAGGGCTACGAGCAGTACTTC

clone size: .
V gene: TRBV5-1
J gene: TRBJ1-1
D gene: TRBD1
CDR3 protein: CASSRDSEAFF
CDR3 DNA: TGCGCCAGCAGTCGGGACAGTGAAGCTTTCTTT

clone size: few
V gene: TRBV28
J gene: TRBJ2-5
D gene: TRBD1
CDR3 protein: CASSPLRTGRSAETQYF
CDR3 DNA: TGTGCCAGCAGTCCCCTTCGGACAGGGCGATCCGCAGAGACCCAGTACTTC

clone size: .
V gene: TRBV5-4
J gene: TRBJ2-7
D gene: TRBD1
CDR3 protein: CAIEDRESYEQYF
CDR3 DNA: TGTGCCATCGAGGACAGGGAGTCCTACGAGCAGTACTTC

clone size: .
V gene: TRBV5-1
J gene: TRBJ2-1
D gene: .
CDR3 protein: CASSTTYNEQFF
CDR3 DNA: TGCGCCAGCAGCACTACATACAATGAGCAGTTCTTC

clone size: .
V gene: TRBV5-6
J gene: TRBJ2-3
D gene: .
CDR3 protein: CASSLASDTQYF
CDR3 DNA: TGTGCCAGCAGCTTGGCTTCAGATACGCAGTATTTT